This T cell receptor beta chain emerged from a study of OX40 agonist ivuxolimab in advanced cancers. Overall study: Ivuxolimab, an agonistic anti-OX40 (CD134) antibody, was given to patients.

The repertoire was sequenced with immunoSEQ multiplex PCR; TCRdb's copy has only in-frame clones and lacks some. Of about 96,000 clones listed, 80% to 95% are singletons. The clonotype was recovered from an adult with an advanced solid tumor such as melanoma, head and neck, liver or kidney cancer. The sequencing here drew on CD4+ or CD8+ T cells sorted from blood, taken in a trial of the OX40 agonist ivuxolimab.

CDR3 bases: TGTGCCAGCAGTGCTCTAGCCACGGCGAGTACAGATACGCAGTATTTT. It codes for CASSALATASTDTQYF. The chain links TRBV6-1 to TRBJ2-3, with a weak D call TRBD2 (5 bases). The CDR3 spans 16 residues. Germline values: CDR1 MNHNS, CDR2 SASEGT. V was shortened by 4 bases and J by 3 bases, with 17 bases between the two germline ends.